This T cell receptor beta chain was sequenced during a study of blood T cell repertoires in COVID-19. The CDR3 runs to 12 residues. CDR1 is LNHDA and CDR2 is SQIVND in the germline V gene (reference sequence). Trimming cost V 5 bases and J 10 bases, with 14 bases left between them. Study processing details: Counts of nucleated cells, estimated from reference gene primer amplification, were obtained. The repertoire was sequenced with immunoSEQ multiplex PCR; TCRdb's copy has only in-frame clones and lacks some. For V, J and clone size, that table is used; D and trimming come from the DNA. The sample holds roughly 170,000 clones; about 80% are singletons and the top ten take approximately 27%.

The TCR originated in a woman between 70 and 85 years old with acute or convalescent COVID-19. Sequencing input: peripheral blood. The V and J genes are TRBV19 and TRBJ1-1; TRBD1 might be the D (5 bases). This chain's CDR3 is CASSLRGPAAFF. CDR3 nucleotides: TGTGCCAGTAGTCTTAGGGGTCCTGCAGCTTTCTTT.